This T cell receptor (beta chain) was profiled in a study of blood T cell repertoires in COVID-19. Whole-study context: The samples span acute and convalescent COVID-19 from the United States, Italy and Spain. PBMCs, B-cell-depleted T cells, or T cells provided the cDNA or gDNA that made up the material.

Assignments of participants to cohorts depended upon their own reported clinical history. The study recruited exposed participants who had met a COVID-19 case within 2 weeks before entry. Between the trimmed V and J ends, which lost 4 bases and 5 bases, there was a span of 17 bases. Germline CDR1 reads MDHEN; CDR2 reads SYDVKM. The CDR3 extends over 15 amino acids. Here immunoSEQ multiplex PCR was the method, and the copy in TCRdb shows in-frame clones only, minus some. In the table there are 200,000 to 250,000 clones, about 87% of which are singletons. The chain is built from TRBV28 and TRBJ2-5, with D possibly being TRBD2 (6 bases). The TCR originated in a woman in her twenties or thirties who had been exposed to COVID-19. Input material: PBMCs or T cells enriched from blood (not recorded which). As DNA, the CDR3 is TGTGCCAGCAGTTCTGTGGGCGGGGTGTCGGAGACCCAGTACTTC. As protein: CASSSVGGVSETQYF.